Sequencing of this T cell receptor beta chain was carried out in a study of blood T cell repertoires in COVID-19. CDR1 and CDR2 from the germline V gene are SGHTA and FQGNSA. The CDR3 is 14 residues long. Unmatched junction bases numbered 4, after V lost 7 bases and J lost 2 bases. Sequenced by immunoSEQ multiplex PCR; TCRdb stores in-frame clones only, minus some. The sample yields a few hundred thousand clones, 65% to 90% seen once. The rearrangement joins TRBV7-2 to TRBJ2-7, with 11 bases aligning to TRBD1. Sequences were obtained from peripheral blood. This TCR derives from a man younger than 40 with active or convalescent COVID-19. CDR3 nucleotide sequence: TGTGCCAGCATCCCGGGACAGGGGGCCTACGAGCAGTACTTC. The encoded protein is CASIPGQGAYEQYF.